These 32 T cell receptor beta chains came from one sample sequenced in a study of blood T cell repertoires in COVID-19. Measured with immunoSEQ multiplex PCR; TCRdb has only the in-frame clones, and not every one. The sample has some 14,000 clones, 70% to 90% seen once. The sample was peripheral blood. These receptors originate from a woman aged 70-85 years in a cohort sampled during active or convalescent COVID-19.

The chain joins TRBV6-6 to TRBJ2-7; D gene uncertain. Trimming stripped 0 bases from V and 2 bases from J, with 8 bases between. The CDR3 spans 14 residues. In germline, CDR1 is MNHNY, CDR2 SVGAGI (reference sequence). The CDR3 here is CASSYSIGPYEQYF. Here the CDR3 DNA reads TGTGCCAGCAGTTACTCGATCGGTCCCTACGAGCAGTACTTC.

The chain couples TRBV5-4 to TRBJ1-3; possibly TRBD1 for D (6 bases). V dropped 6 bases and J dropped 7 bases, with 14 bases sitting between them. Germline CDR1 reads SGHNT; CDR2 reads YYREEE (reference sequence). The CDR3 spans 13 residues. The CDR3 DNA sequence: TGTGCCAGCACCTCGGGTAGGGGGAACACCATATATTTT. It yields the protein CASTSGRGNTIYF.

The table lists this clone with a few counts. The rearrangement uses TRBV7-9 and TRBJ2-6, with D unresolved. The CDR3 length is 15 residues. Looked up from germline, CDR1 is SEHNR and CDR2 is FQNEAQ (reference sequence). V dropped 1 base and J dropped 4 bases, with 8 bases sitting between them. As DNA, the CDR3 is TGTGCCAGCAGCTTAGGGGCTGCCGGGGCCAACGTCCTGACTTTC. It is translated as CASSLGAAGANVLTF. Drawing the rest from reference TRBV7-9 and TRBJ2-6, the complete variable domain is DTGVSQNPRHKITKRGQNVTFRCDPISEHNRLYWYRQTLGQGPEFLTYFQNEAQLEKSRLLSDRFSAERPKGSFSTLEIQRTEQGDSAMYLCASSLGAAGANVLTFGAGSRLTVL.

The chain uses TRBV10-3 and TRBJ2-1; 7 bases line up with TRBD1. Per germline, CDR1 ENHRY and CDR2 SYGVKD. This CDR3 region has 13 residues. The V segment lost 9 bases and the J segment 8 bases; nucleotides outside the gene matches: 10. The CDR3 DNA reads TGTGCCATGTCCGGGACAGCCGGGGATGAGCAGTTCTTC. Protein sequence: CAMSGTAGDEQFF.

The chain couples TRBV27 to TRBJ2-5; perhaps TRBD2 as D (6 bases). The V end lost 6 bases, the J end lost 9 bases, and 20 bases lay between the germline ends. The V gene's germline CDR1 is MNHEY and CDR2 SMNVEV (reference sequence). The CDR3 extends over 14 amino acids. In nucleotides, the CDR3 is TGTGCCAGCAGCCACGGGACCCGAGGCGGGGCCCAGTACTTC. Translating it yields CASSHGTRGGAQYF.

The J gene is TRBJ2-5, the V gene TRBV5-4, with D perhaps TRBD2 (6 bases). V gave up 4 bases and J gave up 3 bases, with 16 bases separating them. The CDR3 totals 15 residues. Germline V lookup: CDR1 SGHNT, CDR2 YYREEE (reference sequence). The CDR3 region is CASSGGGLTKETQYF. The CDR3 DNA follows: TGTGCCAGCAGCGGGGGTGGACTAACGAAAGAGACCCAGTACTTC.

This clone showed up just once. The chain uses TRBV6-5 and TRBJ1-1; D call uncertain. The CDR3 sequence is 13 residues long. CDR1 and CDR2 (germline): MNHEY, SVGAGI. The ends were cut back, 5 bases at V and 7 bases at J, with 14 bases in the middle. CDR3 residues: CASSRRGVVEAFF. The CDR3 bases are TGTGCCAGCAGTCGACGGGGAGTCGTTGAAGCTTTCTTT.

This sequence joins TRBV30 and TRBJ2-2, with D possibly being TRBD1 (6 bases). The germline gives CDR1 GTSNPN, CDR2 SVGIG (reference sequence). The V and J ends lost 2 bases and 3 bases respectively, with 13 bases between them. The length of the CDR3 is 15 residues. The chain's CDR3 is CAWSRRGSYTGELFF. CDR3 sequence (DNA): TGTGCCTGGAGTCGTAGGGGGTCGTACACCGGGGAGCTGTTTTTT. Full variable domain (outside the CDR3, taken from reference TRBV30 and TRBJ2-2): SQTIHQWPATLVQPVGSPLSLECTVEGTSNPNLYWYRQAAGRGLQLLFYSVGIGQISSEVPQNLSASRPQDRQFILSSKKLLLSDSGFYLCAWSRRGSYTGELFFGEGSRLTVL.

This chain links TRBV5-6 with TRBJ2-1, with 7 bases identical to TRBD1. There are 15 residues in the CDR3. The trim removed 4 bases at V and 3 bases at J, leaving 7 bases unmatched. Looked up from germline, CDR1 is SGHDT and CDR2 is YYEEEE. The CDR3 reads CASSLNDRDYNEQFF. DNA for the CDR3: TGTGCCAGCAGCCTAAATGACAGGGACTACAATGAGCAGTTCTTC.

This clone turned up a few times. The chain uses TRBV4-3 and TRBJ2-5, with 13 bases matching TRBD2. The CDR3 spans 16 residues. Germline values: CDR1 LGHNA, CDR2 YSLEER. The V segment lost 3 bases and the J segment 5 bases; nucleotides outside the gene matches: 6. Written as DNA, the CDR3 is TGCGCCAGCAGCCAGGGACTAGCGGGGCAGTATGAGACCCAGTACTTC. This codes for CASSQGLAGQYETQYF.

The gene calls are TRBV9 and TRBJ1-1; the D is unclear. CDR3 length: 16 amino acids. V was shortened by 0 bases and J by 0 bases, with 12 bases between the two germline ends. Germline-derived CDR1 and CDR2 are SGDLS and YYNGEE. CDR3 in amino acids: CASSVGEYRMNTEAFF. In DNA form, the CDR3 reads TGTGCCAGCAGCGTAGGGGAGTACCGGATGAACACTGAAGCTTTCTTT.

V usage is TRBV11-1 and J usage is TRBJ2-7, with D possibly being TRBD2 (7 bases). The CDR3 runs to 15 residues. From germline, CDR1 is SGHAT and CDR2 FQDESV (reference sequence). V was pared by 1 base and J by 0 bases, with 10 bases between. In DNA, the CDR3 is TGTGCCAGCAGCTTAGAGGGGGGGAGCTCCTACGAGCAGTACTTC. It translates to CASSLEGGSSYEQYF.

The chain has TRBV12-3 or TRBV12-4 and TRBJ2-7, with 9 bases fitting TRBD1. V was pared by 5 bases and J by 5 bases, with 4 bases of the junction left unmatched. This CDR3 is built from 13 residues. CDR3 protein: CASSTGTGHEQYF. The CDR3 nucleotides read TGTGCCAGCAGTACGGGGACAGGGCACGAGCAGTACTTC.

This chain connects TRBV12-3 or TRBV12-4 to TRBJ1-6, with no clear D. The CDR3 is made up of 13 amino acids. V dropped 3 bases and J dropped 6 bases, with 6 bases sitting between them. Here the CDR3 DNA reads TGTGCCAGCAGTTTTCTCGGTAATTCACCCCTCCACTTT. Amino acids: CASSFLGNSPLHF.

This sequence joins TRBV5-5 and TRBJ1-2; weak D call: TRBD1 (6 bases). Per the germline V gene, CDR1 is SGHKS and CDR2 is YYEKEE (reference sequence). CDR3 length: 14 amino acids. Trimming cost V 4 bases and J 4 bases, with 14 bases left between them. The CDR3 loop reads CASSGTTLGYGYTF. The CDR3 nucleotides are TGTGCCAGCAGCGGGACAACCTTAGGCTATGGCTACACCTTC.

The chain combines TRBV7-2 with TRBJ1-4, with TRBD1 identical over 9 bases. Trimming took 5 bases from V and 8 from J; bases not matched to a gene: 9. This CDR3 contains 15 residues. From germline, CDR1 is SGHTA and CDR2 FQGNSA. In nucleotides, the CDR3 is TGTGCCAGCAGCCCTAGGACAGGGGTGGCGGAAAAACTGTTTTTT. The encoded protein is CASSPRTGVAEKLFF. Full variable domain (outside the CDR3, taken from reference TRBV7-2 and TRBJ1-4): GAGVSQSPSNKVTEKGKDVELRCDPISGHTALYWYRQSLGQGLEFLIYFQGNSAPDKSGLPSDRFSAERTGGSVSTLTIQRTQQEDSAVYLCASSPRTGVAEKLFFGSGTQLSVL.

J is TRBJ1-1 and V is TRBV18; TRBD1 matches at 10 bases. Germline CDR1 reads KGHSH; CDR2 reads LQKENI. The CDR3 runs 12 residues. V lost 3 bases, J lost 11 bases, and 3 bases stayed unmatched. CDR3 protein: CASSPGQGLAFF. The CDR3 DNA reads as TGTGCCAGCTCACCGGGACAGGGGTTGGCTTTCTTT.

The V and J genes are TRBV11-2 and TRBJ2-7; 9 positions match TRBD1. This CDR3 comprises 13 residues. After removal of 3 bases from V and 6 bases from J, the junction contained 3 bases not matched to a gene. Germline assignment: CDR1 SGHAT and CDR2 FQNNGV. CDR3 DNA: TGTGCCAGCAGCTTTAGGACAGGGGTCGAGCAGTACTTC. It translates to CASSFRTGVEQYF.

CDR3 in amino acids: CASSLNRGIYNEQFF. CDR3 nucleotides: TGCGCCAGCAGCCTCAACAGGGGGATCTACAATGAGCAGTTCTTC. This sequence joins TRBV4-3 and TRBJ2-1; 8 bases match TRBD1. The ends lost 4 bases at V and 3 bases at J; junction bases unmatched: 5. Germline CDR1 and CDR2: LGHNA and YSLEER. The CDR3 runs to 15 residues.

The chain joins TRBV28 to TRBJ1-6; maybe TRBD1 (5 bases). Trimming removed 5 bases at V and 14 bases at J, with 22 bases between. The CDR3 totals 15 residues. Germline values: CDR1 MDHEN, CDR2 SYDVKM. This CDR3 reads CASSARDAGAGTLHF. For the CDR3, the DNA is TGTGCCAGCAGTGCCAGGGACGCAGGAGCGGGCACCCTCCACTTT.

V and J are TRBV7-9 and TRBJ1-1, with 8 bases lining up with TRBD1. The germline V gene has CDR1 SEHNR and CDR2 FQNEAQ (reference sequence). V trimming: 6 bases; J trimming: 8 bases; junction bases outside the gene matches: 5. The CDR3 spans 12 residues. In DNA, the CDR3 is TGTGCCAGCAGATTACGGACAGGGGAAGCTTTCTTT. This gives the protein CASRLRTGEAFF.

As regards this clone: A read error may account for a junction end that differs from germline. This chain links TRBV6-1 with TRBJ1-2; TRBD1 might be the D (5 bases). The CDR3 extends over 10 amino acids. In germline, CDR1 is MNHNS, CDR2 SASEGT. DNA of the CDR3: TGTGCCAGCAGTGACGGGACTCCCGCCTTC. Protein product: CASSDGTPAF.

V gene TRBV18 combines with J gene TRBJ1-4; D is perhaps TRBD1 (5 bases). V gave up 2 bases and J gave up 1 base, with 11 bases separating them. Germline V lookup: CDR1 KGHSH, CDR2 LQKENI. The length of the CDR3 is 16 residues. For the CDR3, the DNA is TGTGCCAGCTCACCAAGCTGGGGCGGAACTAATGAAAAACTGTTTTTT. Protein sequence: CASSPSWGGTNEKLFF. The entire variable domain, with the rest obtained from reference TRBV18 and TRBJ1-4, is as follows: NAGVMQNPRHLVRRRGQEARLRCSPMKGHSHVYWYRQLPEEGLKFMVYLQKENIIDESGMPKERFSAEFPKEGPSILRIQQVVRGDSAAYFCASSPSWGGTNEKLFFGSGTQLSVL.

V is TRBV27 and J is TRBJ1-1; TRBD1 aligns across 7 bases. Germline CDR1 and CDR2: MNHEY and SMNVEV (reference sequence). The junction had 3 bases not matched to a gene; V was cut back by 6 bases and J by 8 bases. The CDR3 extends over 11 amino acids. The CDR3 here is CASSDRAEAFF. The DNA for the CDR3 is TGTGCCAGCAGCGACAGGGCCGAAGCTTTCTTT.

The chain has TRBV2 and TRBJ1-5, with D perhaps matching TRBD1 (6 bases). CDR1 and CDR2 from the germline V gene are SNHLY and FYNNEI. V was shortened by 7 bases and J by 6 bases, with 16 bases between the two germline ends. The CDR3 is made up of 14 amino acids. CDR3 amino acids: CASTVNREGQPQHF. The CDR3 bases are TGTGCCAGCACGGTCAACAGGGAGGGTCAGCCCCAGCATTTT.

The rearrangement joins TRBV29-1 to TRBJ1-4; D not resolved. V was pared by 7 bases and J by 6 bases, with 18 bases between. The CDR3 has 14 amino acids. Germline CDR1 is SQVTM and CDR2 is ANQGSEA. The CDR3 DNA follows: TGCAGCGCTGGAGAGACTGAATGGCATGAAAAACTGTTTTTT. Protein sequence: CSAGETEWHEKLFF.

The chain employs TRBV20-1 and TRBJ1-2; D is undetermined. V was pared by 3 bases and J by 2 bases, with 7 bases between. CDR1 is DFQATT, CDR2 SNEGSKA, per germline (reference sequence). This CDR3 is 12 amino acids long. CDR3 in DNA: TGCAGTGCTAGTGGCAGGAACTATGGCTACACCTTC. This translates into CSASGRNYGYTF.

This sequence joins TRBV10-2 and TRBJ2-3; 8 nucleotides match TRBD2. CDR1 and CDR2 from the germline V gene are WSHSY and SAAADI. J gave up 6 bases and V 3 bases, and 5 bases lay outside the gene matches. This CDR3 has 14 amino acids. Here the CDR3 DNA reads TGCGCCAGCAGTGAACAGCGGGGGCCCGATACGCAGTATTTT. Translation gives CASSEQRGPDTQYF.

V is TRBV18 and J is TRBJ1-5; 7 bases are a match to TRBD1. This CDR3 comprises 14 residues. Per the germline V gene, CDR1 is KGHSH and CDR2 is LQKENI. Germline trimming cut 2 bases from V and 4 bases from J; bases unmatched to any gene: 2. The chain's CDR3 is CASSPETGNQPQHF. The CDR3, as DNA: TGTGCCAGCTCACCAGAGACAGGGAATCAGCCCCAGCATTTT. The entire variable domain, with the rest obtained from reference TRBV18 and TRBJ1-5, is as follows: NAGVMQNPRHLVRRRGQEARLRCSPMKGHSHVYWYRQLPEEGLKFMVYLQKENIIDESGMPKERFSAEFPKEGPSILRIQQVVRGDSAAYFCASSPETGNQPQHFGDGTRLSIL.

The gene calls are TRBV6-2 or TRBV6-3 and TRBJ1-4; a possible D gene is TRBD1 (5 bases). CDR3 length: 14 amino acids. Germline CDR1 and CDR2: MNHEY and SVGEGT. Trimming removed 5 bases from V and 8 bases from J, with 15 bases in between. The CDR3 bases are TGTGCCAGCAGTGTGGGACTGCGTGACGAAAAACTGTTTTTT. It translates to CASSVGLRDEKLFF.

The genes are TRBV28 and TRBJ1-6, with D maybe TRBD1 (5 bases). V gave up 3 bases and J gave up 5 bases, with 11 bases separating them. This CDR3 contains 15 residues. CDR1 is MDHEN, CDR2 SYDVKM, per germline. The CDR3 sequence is CASSFDSRDNSPLHF. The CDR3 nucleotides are TGTGCCAGCAGTTTCGACAGTAGAGATAATTCACCCCTCCACTTT.

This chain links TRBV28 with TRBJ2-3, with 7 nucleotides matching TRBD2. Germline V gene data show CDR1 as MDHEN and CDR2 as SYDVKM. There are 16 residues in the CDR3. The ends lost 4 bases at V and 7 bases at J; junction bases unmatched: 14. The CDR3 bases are TGTGCCAGCAGTTCCCTACTTGAGCGGGGCATTAATACGCAGTATTTT. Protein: CASSSLLERGINTQYF. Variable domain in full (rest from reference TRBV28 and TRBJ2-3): DVKVTQSSRYLVKRTGEKVFLECVQDMDHENMFWYRQDPGLGLRLIYFSYDVKMKEKGDIPEGYSVSREKKERFSLILESASTNQTSMYLCASSSLLERGINTQYFGPGTRLTVL.